The clone carrying this TCR beta chain showed up just once. Its antigen is undetermined. The healthy adult donors were HIV-negative and reported no recent acute infections or vaccinations. Germline CDR1 reads SGHRS; CDR2 reads YFSETQ. The CDR3 length is 15 residues. With 0 bases removed from V and 3 bases from J, the gap between germline ends came to 13 bases. Per the original methods: Filtering differed for immunoSEQ, which gave only junction sequences without quality scores. Sequencing used immunoSEQ multiplex PCR; TCRdb keeps in-frame clones, though not all of them. Clone size and V and J calls were adopted from that table, with D and trimming inferred from the DNA. The sample has under 1,100,000 clones; approximately 80% are singletons. The data stem from a study of shared clonotypes between healthy human individuals. Regarding the study as a whole: It was only blood that was sampled, and tissue repertoires likely differ.

Sequencing was done on a sample of memory CD4+ T cells from PBMCs. Subset meaning: CD45RA-negative fraction. The chain is built from TRBV5-1 and TRBJ2-7; weak D call: TRBD1 (5 bases). This TCR was recovered from a man younger than 35 in good health. Some clones in this sample may be carry-over from other donors' samples. Here the CDR3 reads CASSLAGQKGYEQYF. CDR3 DNA: TGCGCCAGCAGCTTGGCAGGGCAAAAGGGCTACGAGCAGTACTTC. The entire variable domain, with the rest obtained from reference TRBV5-1 and TRBJ2-7, is as follows: KAGVTQTPRYLIKTRGQQVTLSCSPISGHRSVSWYQQTPGQGLQFLFEYFSETQRNKGNFPGRFSGRQFSNSRSEMNVSTLELGDSALYLCASSLAGQKGYEQYFGPGTRLTVT.